A selection of T cell receptor beta chains follows, all from one sample in a study of T cells in Graves' hyperthyroidism and ophthalmopathy. TCRdb reprocessed the multiplex PCR reads via MiXCR and lists one record per CDR3 protein. This sample has under 750,000 distinct CDR3 sequences; under 20% occur once, and the top ten carry over 15%. Material: blood. The source of these receptors is a woman in her forties or fifties with Graves' hyperthyroidism that later progressed to Graves' ophthalmopathy. Each CDR3 is given without its conserved first and last residue. Some rows mark clone size as missing; the rest say once, few, many or name a class of expanded clone.

j_call v_call clone_size cdr3_aa
TRBJ1-2 TRBV6-2/TRBV6-3 few ASSYPFGQGVDGYT
TRBJ2-2 TRBV19 - ASSPGTGGSTGELF
TRBJ2-3 TRBV7-2 - ASTLGLAGVVTQY
TRBJ2-5 TRBV2 many ASSPESETQY
TRBJ2-1 TRBV6-1 few ASSYGITSTREQF
TRBJ1-1 TRBV5-1 many ASSPGSMNTEAF
TRBJ2-1 TRBV10-3 - ATGLAADEQF
TRBJ1-1 TRBV12-3/TRBV12-4 few ASSNTIEAF
TRBJ1-5 TRBV20-1 many SARGGNQPQH
TRBJ1-6 TRBV13 - ASSFRDRGDSPLH
TRBJ2-3 TRBV18 many ASSPGLVDTQY
TRBJ2-1 TRBV11-2 many ASSPRTRSGEQF
TRBJ2-5 TRBV11-1 many ASSLAQGHQETQY
TRBJ2-1 TRBV7-8 many ASSGGTSGSYNEQF
TRBJ1-1 TRBV3-1 many ASSQAYSGTGGTEAF
TRBJ1-3 TRBV7-8 - ASSLTRTGNTIY
TRBJ1-4 TRBV3-1 few ASSLGQGVLNEKLF
TRBJ2-2 TRBV7-3 many ASSLSGKNGELF
TRBJ1-1 TRBV6-1 many ASSETTVPSTEAF
TRBJ2-5 TRBV12-3/TRBV12-4 many ASIPRWGTETQY
TRBJ2-2 TRBV29-1 few SVETKGERRNTGELF
TRBJ1-1 TRBV5-6 many ASSWGDRVMITEAF
TRBJ1-6 TRBV15 - ATSRDANSPLH
TRBJ1-1 TRBV12-3/TRBV12-4 many ASSLLGGADTEAF
TRBJ2-5 TRBV7-2 few ASSEGQKDQETQY
TRBJ1-6 TRBV12-3/TRBV12-4 many ASSSSNSPLH
TRBJ1-1 TRBV9 many ASSVGGGMNTEAF
TRBJ1-3 TRBV4-1 once ASSYRQYLSGNTIY
TRBJ1-1 TRBV27 many ASKPTQLTTAF
TRBJ1-1 TRBV3-1 - ASSQLQGYRIEAF
TRBJ2-3 TRBV10-1 - ASSEIADTQY
TRBJ2-3 TRBV5-5 few ASSGGGVSRDTQY
TRBJ1-6 TRBV30 - AWSVRHFRPLH
TRBJ1-5 TRBV20-1 many SAGGQIMPQH
TRBJ1-5 TRBV13 many ASSLSTGSNQPQH
TRBJ2-5 TRBV11-2 few ASSRLGQAQETQY
TRBJ1-6 TRBV12-3/TRBV12-4 few ASSSRRDGSPLH
TRBJ1-1 TRBV27 few ASSSPGLTEAF
TRBJ2-1 TRBV29-1 many SAQGTNRGEQF
TRBJ1-5 TRBV5-6 - ASSGTGGRSNQPQH
TRBJ2-1 TRBV13 many ASTPGWGAYNEQF
TRBJ1-5 TRBV19 - ASSISATGLQPQH
TRBJ1-2 TRBV27 few ASSLFESGGSRGYT
TRBJ1-4 TRBV29-1 few SAQGAREKLF